Each of the 11 T cell receptor beta chains below was sequenced from the same sample in a study of T-cell reconstitution after alpha-beta-depleted transplantation in children. Researchers prepared the TCRbeta library using unique molecular identifiers, the study reports. One entry per CDR3 protein, called by TCRdb with MiXCR from the PCR reads. The sample holds 260,000 or so distinct CDR3 sequences, about 11% seen once. Sequences were derived from PBMCs from the stem cell graft donor, sampled from the stem cell graft. The receptors derive from a human donor who donated a stem cell graft to a child with acute lymphoblastic leukemia.

This clonotype was detected many times. This sequence joins TRBV29-1 and TRBJ2-1; no clear D. The CDR3 is 13 residues long. The V gene's germline CDR1 is SQVTM and CDR2 ANQGSEA. Trimming took off 6 bases at V and 6 bases at J, with 15 bases between the two ends. The CDR3 sequence: CSVESTNFNEQFF. The CDR3, as DNA: TGCAGCGTGGAAAGCACCAATTTCAATGAGCAGTTCTTC.

This clonotype was seen ten or more times. The chain has TRBV6-1 and TRBJ2-3; D uncertain. With 9 bases removed from V and 4 bases from J, the gap between germline ends came to 14 bases. The CDR3 extends over 13 amino acids. Germline CDR1 reads MNHNS; CDR2 reads SASEGT. Written as DNA, the CDR3 is TGTGCCAGTGCAACAGTCCCTGCAGATACGCAGTATTTT. This gives the protein CASATVPADTQYF.

The table lists this clonotype with many counts. The CDR3 coding sequence is TGTGCCAGCAAAGGAATGGGCCGGGGTGAAAAACTGTTTTTT. It is translated as CASKGMGRGEKLFF. This chain joins TRBV6-1 and TRBJ1-4; D ambiguous. CDR1 and CDR2 from the germline V gene are MNHNS and SASEGT. This CDR3 has 14 amino acids. The ends were cut back, 7 bases at V and 7 bases at J, with 16 bases in the middle.

This clonotype was counted many times. The chain employs TRBV20-1 and TRBJ1-2, with D uncertain. Trimming took 7 bases from V and 5 from J, leaving 17 bases between them. CDR1 DFQATT and CDR2 SNEGSKA come from the germline V gene (reference sequence). The CDR3 covers 13 residues. CDR3 DNA: TGCAGTGGGGCCGTCGGAAGTGGATATGGCTACACCTTC. Translation: CSGAVGSGYGYTF.

This clonotype was observed many times. This chain uses TRBV6-2 or TRBV6-3 with TRBJ2-6; tentatively, D is TRBD1 or TRBD2 (5 bases each). The CDR3 runs 14 residues. Per germline, CDR1 MNHEY and CDR2 SVGEGT. Trimming took 2 bases from V and 4 from J, leaving 6 bases between them. DNA for the CDR3: TGTGCCAGCAGTTACGGGGACGGGGCCAACGTCCTGACTTTC. It specifies CASSYGDGANVLTF.

This clonotype has just a few counts. The chain is built from TRBV7-9 and TRBJ2-5, with D possibly TRBD1 on 6 matching bases. V dropped 7 bases and J dropped 3 bases, with 12 bases sitting between them. The CDR3 extends over 13 amino acids. CDR1 SEHNR and CDR2 FQNEAQ come from the germline V gene (reference sequence). In DNA, the CDR3 is TGTGCCAGCACCAAAGAGGGGGAAGAGACCCAGTACTTC. Its translation: CASTKEGEETQYF.

This clonotype was detected ten times or more. V gene TRBV9 combines with J gene TRBJ2-5, with TRBD1 identical over 9 bases. This CDR3 region has 16 residues. J was trimmed by 3 bases and V by 0 bases; bases with no gene match: 6. CDR1 is SGDLS and CDR2 is YYNGEE in the germline V gene. Here the CDR3 DNA reads TGTGCCAGCAGCGTAGGGTACAGGGGGCGCAAAGAGACCCAGTACTTC. Its protein product is CASSVGYRGRKETQYF.

The genes are TRBV29-1 and TRBJ2-7; TRBD2 matches at 13 bases. CDR1 SQVTM and CDR2 ANQGSEA come from the germline V gene. The CDR3 contains 14 residues. Trimming at V came to 5 bases and at J to 7 bases, leaving 8 bases not matched to a gene. CDR3 nucleotide sequence: TGCAGCGTTAGAACTAGCGGGAGGGCCGGGGAGCAGTACTTC. Translated, it gives CSVRTSGRAGEQYF.

This clonotype has a count of ten or more. The chain uses TRBV20-1 and TRBJ2-3; no reliable D call. Germline values: CDR1 DFQATT, CDR2 SNEGSKA (reference sequence). The CDR3 contains 14 residues. The V end lost 4 bases, the J end lost 0 bases, and 11 bases lay between the germline ends. In DNA, the CDR3 is TGCAGTGCTAAACCGAGCACTAGCACAGATACGCAGTATTTT. The encoded protein is CSAKPSTSTDTQYF.

This clonotype has ten or more counts. The chain carries TRBV7-2 and TRBJ2-5, with TRBD2 matching 13 bases. The CDR3 sequence is 16 residues long. V gave up 5 bases and J gave up 4 bases; unmatched junction bases: 7. Germline CDR1 reads SGHTA; CDR2 reads FQGNSA. The CDR3: CASSHGTSGARETQYF. CDR3 nucleotides: TGTGCCAGCAGCCACGGGACTAGCGGGGCGAGAGAGACCCAGTACTTC.

A remark on this clonotype: A much larger clone sits a single nucleotide away, making a read error possible. This chain links TRBV20-1 with TRBJ1-5, with 9 bases that match TRBD1. CDR1 and CDR2 from the germline V gene are DFQATT and SNEGSKA (reference sequence). This CDR3 comprises 17 residues. CDR3 loop: CCASSRLDRGYNQPQHF. The CDR3 DNA sequence: TGCTGTGCTAGTAGCCGCCTCGACAGGGGGTACAATCAGCCCCAGCATTTT.